These T cell receptor beta chains were read from a single sample in a study of T cell changes during pregnancy in multiple sclerosis. Some clones are missing from TCRdb's copy, which holds only in-frame ones; the method was immunoSEQ multiplex PCR. The repertoire holds about 72,000 clones, with roughly 91% as singletons. Source: peripheral blood, taken in the third trimester of pregnancy. The receptors derive from a female donor in good health, enrolled as a control in a pregnancy study. Both conserved end residues are part of each CDR3. The D gene is left open where the match is weak. Rows give clone size only sometimes, using once, few, many, or a class for an expanded clone.

d_call,v_call,j_call,clone_size,cdr3_nt,cdr3_aa
NA,TRBV19,TRBJ2-2,NA,TGTGCCAGTAGTATAATCCCCGACACCGGGGAGCTGTTTTTT,CASSIIPDTGELFF
NA,TRBV6-1,TRBJ2-1,NA,TGTGCCAGCAGAAAAACAGGGATAGATTACAATGAGCAGTTCTTC,CASRKTGIDYNEQFF
NA,TRBV6-5,TRBJ1-2,few,TGTGCCAGCAGTAGGTCCCAGGGAAATCTGGGCGGCTACACCTTC,CASSRSQGNLGGYTF
TRBD1,TRBV2,TRBJ1-2,NA,TGTGCCAGCAGGGAAAATTGGACAGGCGGCTATGGCTACACCTTC,CASRENWTGGYGYTF
TRBD1,TRBV19,TRBJ2-7,NA,TGTGCCAGTACAAACAGGGGCAAAAGCTCCTACGAGCAGTACTTC,CASTNRGKSSYEQYF
TRBD2,TRBV15,TRBJ2-5,once,TGTGCCACCAGCAAGCGACTAGCAGTAAACCAAGAGACCCAGTACTTC,CATSKRLAVNQETQYF
TRBD1,TRBV5-1,TRBJ2-7,NA,TGCGCCAGCAGCCAGGGACAGACCTACGAGCAGTACTTC,CASSQGQTYEQYF
NA,TRBV7-2,TRBJ1-2,NA,TGTGCCAGCAGCTTAGCCCCCCTCGGTTCTAACTATGGCTACACCTTC,CASSLAPLGSNYGYTF
TRBD2,TRBV6-1,TRBJ2-7,NA,TGTGCCAGCAGTGACATAGGGACTAGCGGGGGCTACGAGCAGTACTTC,CASSDIGTSGGYEQYF
NA,TRBV21-1,TRBJ2-7,NA,TGTGCCAGCAGCAAAGACGCAGGTCCCTACGAGCAGTACTTC,CASSKDAGPYEQYF
NA,TRBV21-1,TRBJ1-5,NA,TGTGCCAGCACCTTGGACAGTATTAATCAGCCCCAGCATTTT,CASTLDSINQPQHF
NA,TRBV2,TRBJ2-7,NA,TGTGCCAGCAGTGCAAGGCTAGCCTCCGACGGGCAGTACTTC,CASSARLASDGQYF
NA,TRBV7-2,TRBJ2-7,NA,TGTGCCAGCAGCTTAGAGGCCGCAGGGAACGAGCAGTACTTC,CASSLEAAGNEQYF
TRBD2,TRBV5-1,TRBJ2-1,NA,TGCGCCAGCACCCCCCGAATTAGCGGGGGCTACAATGAGCAGTTCTTC,CASTPRISGGYNEQFF
NA,TRBV25-1,TRBJ1-2,NA,TGTGCCAGCAGTGCAAGGCAGGATGGCCTCTATGGCTACACCTTC,CASSARQDGLYGYTF
TRBD1,TRBV18,TRBJ1-2,NA,TGTGCCAGCTCACCGGACAGGGCCGACTACACCTTC,CASSPDRADYTF
NA,TRBV7-9,TRBJ1-6,NA,TGTGCCAGCAGCTGGCGGGTCGGCTCCTATAATTCACCCCTCCACTTT,CASSWRVGSYNSPLHF
TRBD1,TRBV7-9,TRBJ1-2,NA,TGTGCCAGCAGCCATCCGGGACAGGGACCGTATGGCTACACCTTC,CASSHPGQGPYGYTF
NA,TRBV30,TRBJ1-1,NA,TGTGCCTGGACGACCACGGGACTTCCGAACACTGAAGCTTTCTTT,CAWTTTGLPNTEAFF
NA,TRBV7-2,TRBJ1-1,NA,TGTGCCAGCAGCGTAGCGTTTGGGCAGTTGAACACTGAAGCTTTCTTT,CASSVAFGQLNTEAFF
TRBD1,TRBV28,TRBJ2-7,NA,TGTGCCAGCAGTTTGAACAGGGGATGGGAGCAGTACTTC,CASSLNRGWEQYF
NA,TRBV5-1,TRBJ1-2,NA,TGCGCCAGCAGCTTGGTAGGGACAACTAACTATGGCTACACCTTC,CASSLVGTTNYGYTF
NA,TRBV28,TRBJ2-5,NA,TGTGCCAGCAGTCCCCCAAGACAGGCCATCCAAGAGACCCAGTACTTC,CASSPPRQAIQETQYF
NA,TRBV6-6,TRBJ1-2,NA,TGTGCCAGCAGTTACTCCGGCAGGGGAGTGAGTGGCTACACCTTC,CASSYSGRGVSGYTF
NA,TRBV7-2,TRBJ1-5,NA,TGTGCCAGCAGCTTAGCGGGGGCGAGCCAGCCCCAGCATTTT,CASSLAGASQPQHF
TRBD1,TRBV2,TRBJ1-5,NA,TGTGCCAGCAGCTCACAACTCGCCGGACAGGTGCATTTT,CASSSQLAGQVHF
NA,TRBV18,TRBJ1-4,NA,TGTGCCAGCTCACCACCCTATCCAACTAATGAAAAACTGTTTTTT,CASSPPYPTNEKLFF
NA,TRBV9,TRBJ2-7,NA,TGTGCCAGCAGCTCGAGCGGAACCCCCTACGAGCAGTACTTC,CASSSSGTPYEQYF
NA,TRBV5-6,TRBJ2-1,NA,TGTGCCAGCAGCTTACCGACCGGGACCTACAATGAGCAGTTCTTC,CASSLPTGTYNEQFF
TRBD1,TRBV7-2,TRBJ1-4,NA,TGTGCCAGCAGCCAAACCGGGACAGGGGGTGAAAAACTGTTTTTT,CASSQTGTGGEKLFF
TRBD1,TRBV29-1,TRBJ2-2,NA,TGCAGCGTTGAGGGACAGGGTATAACGAACACCGGGGAGCTGTTTTTT,CSVEGQGITNTGELFF
TRBD1,TRBV19,TRBJ1-2,NA,TGTGCCAGTAGATCCCCGGGACAGGGGCATGACTATGGCTACACCTTC,CASRSPGQGHDYGYTF
TRBD1,TRBV5-1,TRBJ1-2,NA,TGCGCCAGCACTACAGACAGGGGGCAGGATGGCTACACCTTC,CASTTDRGQDGYTF
NA,TRBV10-3,TRBJ1-6,once,TGTGCCATCAGTGTCGAGAAGGGAGAAGCAAAATCCTATAATTCACCCCTCCACTTT,CAISVEKGEAKSYNSPLHF
TRBD1,TRBV2,TRBJ1-1,NA,TGTGCCAGCAGGGGGACAGCGAACACTGAAGCTTTCTTT,CASRGTANTEAFF
TRBD1,TRBV7-2,TRBJ1-1,NA,TGTGCCAGCAGCTTACAGGGGGGCGGCACTGAAGCTTTCTTT,CASSLQGGGTEAFF
NA,TRBV28,TRBJ1-3,NA,TGTGCCAGCAGTCTCTTTACAGGGAGCGGTGGGAACACCATATATTTT,CASSLFTGSGGNTIYF